This TCR beta chain was retrieved from a study of cytomegalovirus exposure and HLA in healthy donors. Findings and limits, study-wide: Earlier analysis yielded a pattern in which most TCR beta V segments were productive about 87% or about 30% of the time. In a later analysis, a missense DCLRE1C variant was linked to TCR beta V- and J-gene trimming. A cluster of highly shared sequence variants was likely a sequencing artifact. A reported reduction in N-insertions relative to the 666-donor mean was seen in an Asian-associated ancestry cluster in a later analysis.

With regard to this clone: As yet, its antigen is unknown.

The length of the CDR3 is 15 residues. Unmatched junction bases numbered 9, after V lost 9 bases and J lost 3 bases. From germline, CDR1 is LGHNT and CDR2 FRNRAP. Primers included in the PCR were 60 Vbeta and 13 Jbeta primers. TCRdb keeps only in-frame clones here, not all; method: immunoSEQ multiplex PCR. The sample shows fewer than 200,000 clones, over 70% of them seen only once. Sequences were obtained from PBMCs. This clonotype originated in a woman aged 45-60 years in good health and CMV-seronegative. The genes are TRBV12-5 and TRBJ2-2; 8 positions agree with TRBD1. In DNA, the CDR3 is TGTGCTAGCACCCAGGGGGCAATGGACACCGGGGAGCTGTTTTTT. This translates into CASTQGAMDTGELFF.